This T cell receptor (beta chain) was recorded in a study of T-cell memory formation after mild COVID-19. TCRdb recomputed calls from the 5' RACE reads with MiXCR, one row per CDR3 protein. The table records more than 350,000 distinct CDR3 sequences, roughly 15% of them present only once. V lost 4 bases to trimming and J lost 6 bases; unmatched junction nucleotides: 9. Germline values: CDR1 MGHDK, CDR2 SYGVNS. The CDR3 is 15 residues long. This receptor was identified in a man aged 18 to 29 who had mild COVID-19 (a few samples of this study predate the infection). Cell type and time point are not known. The chain couples TRBV25-1 to TRBJ1-2, with TRBD1 matching over 9 bases. The sequencing sample was made of PBMCs or a T cell subset sorted from them (not recorded which). The CDR3 loop is CASSGAPGQGNGYTF. In DNA form, the CDR3 reads TGTGCCAGCAGTGGGGCACCGGGACAGGGAAATGGCTACACCTTC.